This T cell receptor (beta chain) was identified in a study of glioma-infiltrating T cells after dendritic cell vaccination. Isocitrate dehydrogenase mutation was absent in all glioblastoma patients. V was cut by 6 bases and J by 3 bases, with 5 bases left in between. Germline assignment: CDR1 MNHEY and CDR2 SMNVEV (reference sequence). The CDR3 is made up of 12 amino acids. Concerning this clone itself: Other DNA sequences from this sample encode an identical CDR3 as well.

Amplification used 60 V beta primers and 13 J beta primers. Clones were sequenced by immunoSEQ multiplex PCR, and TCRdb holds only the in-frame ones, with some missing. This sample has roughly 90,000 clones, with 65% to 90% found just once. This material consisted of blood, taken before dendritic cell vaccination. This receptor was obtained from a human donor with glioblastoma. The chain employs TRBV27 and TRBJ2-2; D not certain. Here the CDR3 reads CASRSYTGELFF. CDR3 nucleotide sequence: TGTGCCAGCAGGTCGTACACCGGGGAGCTGTTTTTT.